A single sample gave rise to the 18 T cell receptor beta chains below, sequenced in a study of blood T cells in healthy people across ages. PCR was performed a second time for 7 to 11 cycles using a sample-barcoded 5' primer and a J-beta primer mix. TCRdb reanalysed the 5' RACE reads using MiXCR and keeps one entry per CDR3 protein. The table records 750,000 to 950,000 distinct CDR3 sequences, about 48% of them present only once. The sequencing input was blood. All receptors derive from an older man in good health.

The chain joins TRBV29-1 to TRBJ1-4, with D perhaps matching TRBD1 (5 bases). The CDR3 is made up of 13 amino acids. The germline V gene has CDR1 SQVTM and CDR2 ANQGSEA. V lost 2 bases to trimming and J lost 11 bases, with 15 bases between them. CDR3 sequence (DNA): TGCAGCGTTGAATGGGGTTTTGGGGACAAACTGTTTTTT. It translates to CSVEWGFGDKLFF.

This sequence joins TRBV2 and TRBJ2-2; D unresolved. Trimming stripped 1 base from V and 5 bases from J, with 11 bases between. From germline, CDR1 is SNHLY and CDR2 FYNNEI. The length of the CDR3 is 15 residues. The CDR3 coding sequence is TGTGCCAGCAGTGAAGGGACCCTCGGTACCGGGGAGCTGTTTTTT. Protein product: CASSEGTLGTGELFF.

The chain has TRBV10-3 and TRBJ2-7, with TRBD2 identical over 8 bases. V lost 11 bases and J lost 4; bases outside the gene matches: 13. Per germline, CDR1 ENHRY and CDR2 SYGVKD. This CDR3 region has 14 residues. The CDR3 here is CASRGSGGGYEQYF. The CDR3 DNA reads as TGTGCCTCTAGGGGCAGCGGGGGTGGGTACGAGCAGTACTTC.

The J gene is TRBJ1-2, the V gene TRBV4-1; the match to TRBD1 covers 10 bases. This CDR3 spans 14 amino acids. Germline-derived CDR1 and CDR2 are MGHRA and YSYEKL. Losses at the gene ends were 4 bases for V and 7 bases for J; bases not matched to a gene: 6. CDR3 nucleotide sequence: TGCGCCAGCAGCCGAGAGGGACAGGGGCCTGGCTACACCTTC. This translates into CASSREGQGPGYTF.

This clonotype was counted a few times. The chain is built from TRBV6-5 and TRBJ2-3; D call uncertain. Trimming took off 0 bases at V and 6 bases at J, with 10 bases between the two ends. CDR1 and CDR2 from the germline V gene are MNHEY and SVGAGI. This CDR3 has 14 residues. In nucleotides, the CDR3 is TGTGCCAGCAGTTACTCGGTCAGTCTGGATACGCAGTATTTT. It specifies CASSYSVSLDTQYF.

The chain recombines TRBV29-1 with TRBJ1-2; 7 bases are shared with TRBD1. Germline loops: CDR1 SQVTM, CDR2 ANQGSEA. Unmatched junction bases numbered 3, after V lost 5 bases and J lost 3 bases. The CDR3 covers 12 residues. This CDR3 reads CSVTGTDYGYTF. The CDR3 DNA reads TGCAGCGTTACCGGGACAGACTATGGCTACACCTTC.

The CDR3 nucleotides read TGTGCCAGCAGTCTCGGGCCCATAGACTACGAGCAGTACTTC. Translation: CASSLGPIDYEQYF. The J gene is TRBJ2-7, the V gene TRBV6-1, with no clear D. V was clipped by 5 bases and J by 3 bases, with 14 bases between them. The CDR3 covers 14 residues. Germline V gene lookup returns CDR1 MNHNS and CDR2 SASEGT.

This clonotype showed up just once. The CDR3 region is CATSRDLGLQSPWQFF. CDR3 sequence (DNA): TGTGCCACCAGCAGAGATCTAGGACTACAATCCCCATGGCAGTTCTTC. This chain uses TRBV15 with TRBJ2-1, with a weak D call TRBD2 (6 bases). This CDR3 contains 16 residues. Germline V gene lookup returns CDR1 LNHNV and CDR2 YYDKDF (reference sequence). Trimming pared 0 bases from V and 12 bases from J, leaving 21 bases between.

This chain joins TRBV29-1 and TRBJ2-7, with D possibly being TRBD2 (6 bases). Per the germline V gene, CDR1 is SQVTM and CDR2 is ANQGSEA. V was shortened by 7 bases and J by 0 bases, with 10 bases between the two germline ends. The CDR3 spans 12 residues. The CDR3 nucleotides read TGCAGCGCAGTGGAGGGCTCCTACGAGCAGTACTTC. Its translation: CSAVEGSYEQYF.

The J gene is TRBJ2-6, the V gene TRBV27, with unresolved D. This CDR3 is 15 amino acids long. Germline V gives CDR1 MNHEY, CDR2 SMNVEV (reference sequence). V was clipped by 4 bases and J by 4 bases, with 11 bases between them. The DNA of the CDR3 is TGTGCCAGCAGTTCTCACCTAACCGGGGCCAACGTCCTGACTTTC. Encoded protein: CASSSHLTGANVLTF.

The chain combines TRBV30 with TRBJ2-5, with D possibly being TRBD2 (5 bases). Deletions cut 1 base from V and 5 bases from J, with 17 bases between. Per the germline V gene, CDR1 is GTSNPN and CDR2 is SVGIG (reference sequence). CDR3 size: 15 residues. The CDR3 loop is CAWSELVGVVETQYF. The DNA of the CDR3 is TGTGCCTGGAGTGAGTTAGTGGGAGTAGTGGAGACCCAGTACTTC.

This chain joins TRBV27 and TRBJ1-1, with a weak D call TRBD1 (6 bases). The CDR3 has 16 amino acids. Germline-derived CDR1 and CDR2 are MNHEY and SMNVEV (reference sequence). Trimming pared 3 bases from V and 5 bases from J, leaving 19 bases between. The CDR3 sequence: CASSFQRNTGLTEAFF. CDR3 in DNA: TGTGCCAGCAGTTTTCAAAGGAACACAGGGTTGACTGAAGCTTTCTTT.

The CDR3 nucleotides read TGCAGTGCCAGGGCAGGGGAAAACCCTACCCCCTACGAGCAGTACTTC. Protein product: CSARAGENPTPYEQYF. The chain recombines TRBV20-1 with TRBJ2-7; tentatively, D is TRBD1 (6 bases). The CDR3 spans 16 residues. The germline CDR1 and CDR2 sequences are DFQATT and SNEGSKA (reference sequence). V gave up 6 bases and J gave up 2 bases, with 23 bases separating them.

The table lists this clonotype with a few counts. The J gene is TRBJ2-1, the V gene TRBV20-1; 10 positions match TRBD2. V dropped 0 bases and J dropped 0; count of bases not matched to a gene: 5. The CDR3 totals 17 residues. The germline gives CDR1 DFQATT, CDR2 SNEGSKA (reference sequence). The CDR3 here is CSARDQLAGSSYNEQFF. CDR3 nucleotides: TGCAGTGCTAGAGACCAACTAGCGGGAAGCTCCTACAATGAGCAGTTCTTC.

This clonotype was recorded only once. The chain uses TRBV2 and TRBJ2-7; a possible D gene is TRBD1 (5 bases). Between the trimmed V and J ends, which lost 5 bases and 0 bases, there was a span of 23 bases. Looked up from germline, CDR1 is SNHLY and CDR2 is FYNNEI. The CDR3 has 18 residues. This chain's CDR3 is CASSYPQAPLASSYEQYF. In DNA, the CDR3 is TGTGCCAGCAGTTACCCACAGGCCCCACTGGCTAGCTCCTACGAGCAGTACTTC.

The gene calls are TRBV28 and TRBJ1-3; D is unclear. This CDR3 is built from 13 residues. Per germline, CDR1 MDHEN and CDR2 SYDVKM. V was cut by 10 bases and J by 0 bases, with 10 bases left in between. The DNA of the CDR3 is TGTGCCACCGTACAGAGCTCTGGAAACACCATATATTTT. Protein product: CATVQSSGNTIYF.

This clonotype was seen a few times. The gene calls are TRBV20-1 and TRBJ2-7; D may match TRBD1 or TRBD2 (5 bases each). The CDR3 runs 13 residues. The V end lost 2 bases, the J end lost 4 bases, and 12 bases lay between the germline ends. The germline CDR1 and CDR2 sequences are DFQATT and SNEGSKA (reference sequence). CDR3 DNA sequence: TGCAGTGCTAGAACGGGGCGGAAATACGAGCAGTACTTC. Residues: CSARTGRKYEQYF.

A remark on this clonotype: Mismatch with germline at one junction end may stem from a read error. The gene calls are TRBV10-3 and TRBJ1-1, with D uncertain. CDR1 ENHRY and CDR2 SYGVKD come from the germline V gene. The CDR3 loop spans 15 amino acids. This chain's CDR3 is CAISNPQTVNTEAFF. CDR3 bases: TGTGCCATCAGTAATCCCCAGACGGTGAACACTGAGGCTTTCTTT.